This entry is about one T cell receptor beta chain. Germline trimming cut 3 bases from V and 7 bases from J; bases unmatched to any gene: 5. The CDR3 totals 15 residues. Germline CDR1 is LGHNA and CDR2 is YSLEER. These data come from a study of early T cells in non-severe SARS-CoV-2 infection. TCRdb reprocessed the 5' RACE reads via MiXCR and lists one record per CDR3 protein. The data hold about 92,000 distinct CDR3 sequences, with around a sixth observed a single time. Sample: whole blood. The rearrangement joins TRBV4-3 to TRBJ1-4, with 10 bases fitting TRBD1. This receptor was taken from an adult who was a healthcare worker with PCR-confirmed SARS-CoV-2 infection or an uninfected control (not recorded which). CDR3 nucleotide sequence: TGCGCCAGCAGCCAGCCGGGACAGGGGAGTGAAAAACTGTTTTTT. This sequence encodes CASSQPGQGSEKLFF.